Detailed here is one T cell receptor (beta chain). Its matching antigen is unknown. The protocol was immunoSEQ multiplex PCR, while the TCRdb copy is restricted to in-frame clones and leaves out a portion. This sample has about 32,000 clones; around 87% occur once, and the top ten carry approximately 32%. The data were obtained in a study of OX40 agonist ivuxolimab in advanced cancers. Study context: Intravenous ivuxolimab at 0.01 to 10 mg/kg was given to patients every 2 weeks. Cohort: around 86% men, mean age around 61, aged about 20 to 90.

Overall study findings and caveats: Still undetermined is the antigen specificity of the expanded peripheral T cells. Among T cells, CD8+ cells averaged more expanded clones than CD4+ cells.

This CDR3 is 16 amino acids long. From germline, CDR1 is KGHSH and CDR2 LQKENI. The trim removed 1 base at V and 6 bases at J, leaving 7 bases unmatched. J is TRBJ2-2 and V is TRBV18, with 8 bases identical to TRBD2. The source is an adult with an advanced solid tumor such as melanoma, head and neck, liver or kidney cancer. Sequenced material: CD4+ or CD8+ T cells sorted from blood, taken in a trial of the OX40 agonist ivuxolimab. CDR3 residues: CASSPLEGLGSGELFF. In DNA form, the CDR3 reads TGTGCCAGCTCACCACTCGAGGGACTAGGGTCCGGGGAGCTGTTTTTT. Full variable domain (outside the CDR3, taken from reference TRBV18 and TRBJ2-2): NAGVMQNPRHLVRRRGQEARLRCSPMKGHSHVYWYRQLPEEGLKFMVYLQKENIIDESGMPKERFSAEFPKEGPSILRIQQVVRGDSAAYFCASSPLEGLGSGELFFGEGSRLTVL.